The rows below give T cell receptor beta chains drawn from one sample of a study of blood T cell repertoires in COVID-19. Libraries were prepared by immunoSEQ multiplex PCR; TCRdb keeps only in-frame clonotypes and omits some of them. The profile shows about 160,000 clones, around three quarters of them singletons. The material sequenced was peripheral blood. These receptors came from a man between 60 and 75 years old with acute or convalescent COVID-19. Each CDR3 is given with its conserved first and last residue. The order of the fields is J gene, CDR3 length, clone size, D gene, V gene, CDR3 DNA, CDR3 protein. D genes are given only for firm matches. For some rows the clone size is stated as once, few or many, or as a class when expanded; others skip it.

TRBJ1-6 18 few NA TRBV4-1 TGCGCCAGCAGCCAAGATCTAAGCAGGCTCTCCTATAATTCACCCCTCCACTTT CASSQDLSRLSYNSPLHF
TRBJ2-1 14 NA NA TRBV6-5 TGTGCCAGCACCCCCCCCCAGGGGCCTGTTGAGCAGTTCTTC CASTPPQGPVEQFF
TRBJ1-1 15 NA NA TRBV4-2 TGTGCCAGCAGCCAAGGCCGGGGGGCAAACACTGAAGCTTTCTTT CASSQGRGANTEAFF
TRBJ1-2 15 NA TRBD1 TRBV4-1 TGCGCCAGCAGTCCCCGGGACAGGGGTATCTATGGCTACACCTTC CASSPRDRGIYGYTF
TRBJ2-4 16 many NA TRBV6-1 TGTGCCAGCAGTGAAGAACCGTTAGGGACAATGGACATTCAGTACTTC CASSEEPLGTMDIQYF
TRBJ2-3 20 NA NA TRBV18 TGTGCCAGCTCACCGCGGGGGCGCAGGGAAAAATTCACCACCACAGATACGCAGTATTTT CASSPRGRREKFTTTDTQYF
TRBJ1-2 15 NA TRBD1 TRBV29-1 TGCAGCGTGCCGGGACAGGGAGAAAGTAACTATGGCTACACCTTC CSVPGQGESNYGYTF
TRBJ1-1 15 NA NA TRBV3-1/TRBV3-2 TGTGCCAGCAGCCAAAGAGAGGGCCGGGGCACTGAAGCTTTCTTT CASSQREGRGTEAFF
TRBJ1-3 15 NA NA TRBV2 TGTGCCAGCAGTGGGGACACGGGCTCTGGAAACACCATATATTTT CASSGDTGSGNTIYF
TRBJ1-5 13 NA NA TRBV4-1 TGCGCCAGCAGAGGGGTGGGCAATCAGCCCCAGCATTTT CASRGVGNQPQHF
TRBJ1-5 16 NA TRBD1 TRBV5-6 TGTGCCAGCAGCTTACGGGGACAGGAGAAAAATCAGCCCCAGCATTTT CASSLRGQEKNQPQHF
TRBJ1-2 15 NA TRBD1 TRBV20-1 TGCAGTGCTAGTGGGGGGGACAGGGTACACTATGGCTACACCTTC CSASGGDRVHYGYTF
TRBJ2-5 15 NA NA TRBV5-1 TGCGCCAGCAGCCTGGGCCACAGGTCGGCAGAGACCCAGTACTTC CASSLGHRSAETQYF
TRBJ2-3 15 NA NA TRBV9 TGTGCCAGCAGCGTAGATCCAGCGGTGGCAGATACGCAGTATTTT CASSVDPAVADTQYF
TRBJ2-2 15 NA TRBD1 TRBV6-1 TGTGCCAGCAGTGAAGCGAGGGGGCACACCGGGGAGCTGTTTTTT CASSEARGHTGELFF
TRBJ1-4 15 few NA TRBV4-1 TGCGCCAGCAGCCAAGATCGCGGGGCGGATGAAAAACTGTTTTTT CASSQDRGADEKLFF
TRBJ1-2 11 few TRBD1 TRBV19 TGTGCCAGTTCGGACAGGGTAGGCTACACCTTC CASSDRVGYTF
TRBJ1-2 14 NA NA TRBV27 TGTGCCAGCGGGTTACAGTCCGGTTGGAACGGCTACACCTTC CASGLQSGWNGYTF
TRBJ1-6 15 NA NA TRBV5-6 TGTGCCAGCAGCTTATACAGTGCAAATAATTCACCCCTCCACTTT CASSLYSANNSPLHF
TRBJ2-3 14 NA TRBD1 TRBV27 TGTGCCAGCAGTTTCGGACAGGGCACAGATACGCAGTATTTT CASSFGQGTDTQYF
TRBJ1-4 12 NA NA TRBV25-1 TGTGCCAGCAGCGACATCGAGGAAAAACTGTTTTTT CASSDIEEKLFF
TRBJ2-7 13 once NA TRBV29-1 TGCAGCGTTGTGGCGCGGGGATCCTACGAGCAGTACTTC CSVVARGSYEQYF
TRBJ2-7 16 NA TRBD1 TRBV27 TGTGCCAGCAGTTATTCCAGGGGGCAATTGTTACACGAGCAGTACTTC CASSYSRGQLLHEQYF
TRBJ1-3 11 NA NA TRBV12-3/TRBV12-4 TGTGCCAGCAGTTCTTTACAGGTGGCAGATTTT CASSSLQVADF
TRBJ2-3 16 few TRBD2 TRBV2 TGTGCCAGCAGTGTCCGGGAGGGTTCCTCCACAGATACGCAGTATTTT CASSVREGSSTDTQYF
TRBJ2-1 16 few TRBD2 TRBV24-1 TGTGCCACCAGTGATGTGACTAGCGGGGGGGTAAATGAGCAGTTCTTC CATSDVTSGGVNEQFF
TRBJ2-5 15 NA NA TRBV6-2/TRBV6-3 TGTGCCAGCAGTTACTTAGTACAGGTCCCGGAGACCCAGTACTTC CASSYLVQVPETQYF